Listed below are T cell receptor beta chains from one sample, sequenced in a study of blood T cells in healthy people across ages. MiXCR, applied by TCRdb to the 5' RACE reads, yields one record per CDR3 protein. This sample has some 1.4 million distinct CDR3 sequences; 35% to 45% occur once, and the top ten carry under 8%. The sequenced sample consisted of blood. The receptors stem from a woman younger than 35 in good health. CDR3s include the opening cysteine and the closing phenylalanine or tryptophan. Expanded clones get a size class; other rows say once, few or many, or leave the size out.

TRBV3-1 | few | CASSQQGAGSPLHF
TRBV13 | NA | CASSSAGQGGETDTQYF
TRBV6-2/TRBV6-3 | NA | CASSYQLAGAAGDTQYF
TRBV4-1 | NA | CASSRGSGDTGELFF
TRBV20-1 | NA | CSAENRDPYGYTF
TRBV5-1 | NA | CASSLGGGAKSQQYF
TRBV4-2 | NA | CTSSHDTSSYNEQFF
TRBV14 | few | CASSQQGFGYTF
TRBV5-1 | NA | CARGGLTAVWSYNEQFF
TRBV29-1 | NA | CSVDLPLEDTQYF
TRBV20-1 | NA | CSARDEGSHRDTQYF
TRBV11-2 | NA | CASSLEQGAHGYTF
TRBV2 | NA | CASRAMTGSSTDTQYF
TRBV4-2 | few | CASRLGTDVEQYF
TRBV9 | NA | CASRPGTGSVWAYGYTF
TRBV9 | NA | CASSPTPIRDTQYF
TRBV6-2/TRBV6-3 | few | CASSYIAGGPDNEQFF
TRBV27 | NA | CASSFAASYGYTF
TRBV24-1 | NA | CATSGLYGTGGVQTIETGELFF
TRBV20-1 | few | CSARGTSGGLNEQFF
TRBV29-1 | NA | CSADLGTDTDTQYF
TRBV28 | NA | CASSLLDRYNEQFF